Listed below are T cell receptor beta chains from one sample, sequenced in a study of CD8 T cells in Susac syndrome. One entry per CDR3 protein, called by TCRdb with MiXCR from the immunoSEQ multiplex PCR reads. The sample yields 95,000 to 150,000 distinct CDR3 sequences, roughly 95% seen once. Material for sequencing was CD4+ T cells from PBMCs. The receptors come from a human donor with Susac syndrome. Both conserved end residues are part of each CDR3. The D gene is left open where the match is weak. The listing skips clone size in some rows; elsewhere it reads once, few, many or a size class.

TRBV18	TRBJ2-1	once	.	TGTGCCAGCTCACCATTAATGGTAGCGGACAACAATGAGCAGTTCTTC	CASSPLMVADNNEQFF
TRBV5-4	TRBJ1-2	.	TRBD1	TGTGCCAGCAGCATAACCGGGACAGGACCTCATGGCTACACCTTC	CASSITGTGPHGYTF
TRBV29-1	TRBJ2-5	once	TRBD1	TGCAGCGTTCTCGACAGGGGGCCTGAGACCCAGTACTTC	CSVLDRGPETQYF
TRBV6-1	TRBJ2-6	.	.	TGTGCCAGCAGTACCCCGGGGCGTTCTGGGGCCAACGTCCTGACTTTC	CASSTPGRSGANVLTF
TRBV27	TRBJ2-1	.	TRBD2	TGTGCCAGCAGTTTCGGGAGGAGTGAGCAGTTCTTC	CASSFGRSEQFF
TRBV27	TRBJ2-1	once	.	TGTGCCAGCAGTTTGCGTGAGGGAGGTAAAAATGAGCAGTTCTTC	CASSLREGGKNEQFF
TRBV12-3/TRBV12-4	TRBJ2-5	.	.	TGTGCCAGCAGTATGGGGGGAGAGACCCAGTACTTC	CASSMGGETQYF
TRBV18	TRBJ2-7	.	.	TGTGCCAGCTCACCACCGACCCAGGAGCAGTACTTC	CASSPPTQEQYF
TRBV12-5	TRBJ2-5	once	.	TGTGCTAGTGGTCCGGGACACGGAGGAGAGACCCAGTACTTC	CASGPGHGGETQYF
TRBV29-1	TRBJ1-5	.	.	TGCAGCGTCCGGAGCGGAGACAATCAGCCCCAGCATTTT	CSVRSGDNQPQHF
TRBV27	TRBJ1-2	.	.	TGTGCCAGCAACCCGCGGTGGCATTCCAACTATGGCTACACCTTC	CASNPRWHSNYGYTF
TRBV20-1	TRBJ2-3	.	TRBD2	TGCAGTGCTAGATCGCCGGGACTAGCGTCTGGCACAGATACGCAGTATTTT	CSARSPGLASGTDTQYF
TRBV29-1	TRBJ1-1	.	.	TGCAGCGGTGCGCACACCGGGACAATGAACACTGAAGCTTTCTTT	CSGAHTGTMNTEAFF
TRBV3-1	TRBJ2-7	.	.	TGTGCCAGCAGCCAAGATTGGGCGGGACTCTACGAGCAGTACTTC	CASSQDWAGLYEQYF
TRBV5-1	TRBJ2-7	.	TRBD1	TGCGCCAGCGGCCCGGACAGGTTAAACCGCGAGCAGTACTTC	CASGPDRLNREQYF
TRBV7-2	TRBJ2-1	.	.	TGTGCCAGCAGCTTAGTGTGGGGCAGTGAGCAGTTCTTC	CASSLVWGSEQFF
TRBV5-1	TRBJ2-7	.	TRBD1	TGCGCCAGCAGCTGGGCTCCGGGACAGGGGCCCATCGAGCAGTACTTC	CASSWAPGQGPIEQYF
TRBV3-1	TRBJ2-7	.	.	TGTGCCAGCAGCCCGGCACGGGTGAGCTCCTACGAGCAGTACTTC	CASSPARVSSYEQYF
TRBV12-3/TRBV12-4	TRBJ2-7	.	TRBD1	TGTGCCAGCAGCCAAGACAGGGCTGCCTACGAGCAGTACTTC	CASSQDRAAYEQYF
TRBV5-1	TRBJ1-1	.	.	TGCGCCAGCAGACACGACACTGAAGCTTTCTTT	CASRHDTEAFF
TRBV4-2	TRBJ2-3	.	TRBD2	TGTGCCAGCAGTCAACTAGCGGGACTGGCAGATACGCAGTATTTT	CASSQLAGLADTQYF